This is a list of T cell receptor beta chains from one sample in a study of identical twins. TCRdb redid the calling of the 5' RACE reads with MiXCR, one entry per CDR3 protein. Of about 530,000 distinct CDR3 sequences listed, roughly 15% are singletons. These data also formed part of another study, on yellow fever vaccine responses in identical twins.

Sequencing was carried out using CD4+ T cells sorted from blood. Receptors originate from a woman between 18 and 29 years old in good health. Both conserved end residues are part of each CDR3. Each record gives: V gene, D gene, J gene, CDR3 protein. The D gene is left open where the match is weak.

TRBV3-1	-	TRBJ2-3	CASSQVKVTDTQYF
TRBV28	-	TRBJ1-5	CASSFAGKKGQPQHF
TRBV2	TRBD2	TRBJ2-5	CASSDVAGAQETQYF
TRBV2	-	TRBJ2-5	CARRGLEETQYF
TRBV4-1	TRBD1	TRBJ2-3	CASTPGTGKGTDTQYF
TRBV20-1	-	TRBJ1-2	CSARGGGYTF
TRBV5-1	TRBD1	TRBJ1-6	CASSQGANVSPLHF
TRBV7-2	TRBD2	TRBJ2-1	CASSLSGLGNNEQFF
TRBV10-3	TRBD1	TRBJ2-1	CAISGRAAQGANEQFF
TRBV20-1	-	TRBJ2-3	CSARGEIASTDTQYF
TRBV6-2/TRBV6-3	TRBD2	TRBJ2-3	CASSSRLAGGTDTQYF
TRBV28	TRBD2	TRBJ2-7	CASTALGGGSYEQYF
TRBV12-3/TRBV12-4	-	TRBJ1-3	CASSPRDWGNTIYF
TRBV20-1	TRBD2	TRBJ2-1	CSAKLGLAASYNEQFF
TRBV7-9	TRBD1	TRBJ2-3	CASSSGTGPDTQYF
TRBV28	-	TRBJ2-1	CASRIDGQSSYNEQFF
TRBV5-6	-	TRBJ2-3	CASSLSGVDTQYF
TRBV18	-	TRBJ1-2	CASSPVGTNERYTF